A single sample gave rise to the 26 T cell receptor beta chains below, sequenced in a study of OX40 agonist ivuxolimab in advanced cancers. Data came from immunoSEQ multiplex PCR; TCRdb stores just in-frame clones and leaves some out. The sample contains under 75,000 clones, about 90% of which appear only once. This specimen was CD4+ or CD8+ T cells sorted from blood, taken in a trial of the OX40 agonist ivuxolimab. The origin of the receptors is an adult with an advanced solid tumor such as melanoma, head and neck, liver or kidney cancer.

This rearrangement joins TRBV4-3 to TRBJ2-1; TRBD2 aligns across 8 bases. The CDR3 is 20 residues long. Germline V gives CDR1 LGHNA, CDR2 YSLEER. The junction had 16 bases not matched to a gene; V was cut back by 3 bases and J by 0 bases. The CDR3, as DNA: TGCGCCAGCAGCCAGGCGGGTTTCAAGGACGGGACTAGCTCCTACAATGAGCAGTTCTTC. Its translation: CASSQAGFKDGTSSYNEQFF.

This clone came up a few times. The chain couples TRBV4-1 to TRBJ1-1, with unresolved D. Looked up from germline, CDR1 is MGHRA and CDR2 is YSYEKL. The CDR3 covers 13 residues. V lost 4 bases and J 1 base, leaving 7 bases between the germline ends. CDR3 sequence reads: CASSPPENTEAFF. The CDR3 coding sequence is TGCGCCAGCAGCCCCCCAGAGAACACTGAAGCTTTCTTT.

CDR3 bases: TGTGCCAGCAGCTACTCCAGGGATGGCTACACCTTC. It specifies CASSYSRDGYTF. The chain recombines TRBV16 with TRBJ1-2; D might be TRBD1 (5 bases). CDR3 size: 12 residues. Germline assignment: CDR1 KGHSY and CDR2 FQNENV. V shed 5 bases and J shed 6 bases, with 10 bases lying between them.

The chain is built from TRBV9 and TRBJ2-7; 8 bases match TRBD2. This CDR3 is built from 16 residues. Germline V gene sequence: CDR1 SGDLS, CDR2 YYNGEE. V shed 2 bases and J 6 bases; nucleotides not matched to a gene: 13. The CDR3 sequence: CASSVYSGLGRSEQYF. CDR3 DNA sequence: TGTGCCAGCAGCGTGTACTCGGGACTAGGACGAAGCGAGCAGTACTTC.

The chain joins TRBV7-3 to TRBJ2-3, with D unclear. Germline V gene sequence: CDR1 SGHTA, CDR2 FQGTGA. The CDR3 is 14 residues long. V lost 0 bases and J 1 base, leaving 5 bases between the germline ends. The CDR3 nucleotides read TGTGCCAGCAGCTTAACTTCGGGCACAGATACGCAGTATTTT. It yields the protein CASSLTSGTDTQYF.

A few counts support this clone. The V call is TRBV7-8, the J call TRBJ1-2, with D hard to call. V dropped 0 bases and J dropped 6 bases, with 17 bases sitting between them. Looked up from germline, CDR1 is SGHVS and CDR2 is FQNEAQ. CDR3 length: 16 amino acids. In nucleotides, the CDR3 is TGTGCCAGCAGCTTAGCTGCTCGACTGGGAGGAGATGGCTACACCTTC. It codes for CASSLAARLGGDGYTF. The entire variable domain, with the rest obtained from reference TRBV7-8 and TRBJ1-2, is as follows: GAGVSQSPRYKVAKRGQDVALRCDPISGHVSLFWYQQALGQGPEFLTYFQNEAQLDKSGLPSDRFFAERPEGSVSTLKIQRTQQEDSAVYLCASSLAARLGGDGYTFGSGTRLTVV.

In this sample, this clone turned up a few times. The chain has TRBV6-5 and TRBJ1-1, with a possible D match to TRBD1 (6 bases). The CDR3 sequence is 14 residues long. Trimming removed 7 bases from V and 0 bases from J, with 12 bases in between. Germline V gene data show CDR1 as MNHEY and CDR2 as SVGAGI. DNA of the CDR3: TGTGCCAGCAAGATCCAGGGGATGAACACTGAAGCTTTCTTT. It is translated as CASKIQGMNTEAFF.

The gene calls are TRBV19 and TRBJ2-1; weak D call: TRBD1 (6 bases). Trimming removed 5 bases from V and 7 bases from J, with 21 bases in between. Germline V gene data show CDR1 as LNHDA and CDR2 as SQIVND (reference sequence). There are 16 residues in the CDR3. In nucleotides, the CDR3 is TGTGCCAGTAGTTCCGACCGGGGACACTTCGGGAATGAGCAGTTCTTC. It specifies CASSSDRGHFGNEQFF. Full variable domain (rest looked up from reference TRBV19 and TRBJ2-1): DGGITQSPKYLFRKEGQNVTLSCEQNLNHDAMYWYRQDPGQGLRLIYYSQIVNDFQKGDIAEGYSVSREKKESFPLTVTSAQKNPTAFYLCASSSDRGHFGNEQFFGPGTRLTVL.

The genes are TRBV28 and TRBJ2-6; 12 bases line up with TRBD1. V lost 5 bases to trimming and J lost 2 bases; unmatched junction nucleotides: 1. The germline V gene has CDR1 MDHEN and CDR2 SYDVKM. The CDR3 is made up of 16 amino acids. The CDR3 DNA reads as TGTGCCAGCAGTCGGGACAGGGGGCCTGGGGCCAACGTCCTGACTTTC. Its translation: CASSRDRGPGANVLTF.

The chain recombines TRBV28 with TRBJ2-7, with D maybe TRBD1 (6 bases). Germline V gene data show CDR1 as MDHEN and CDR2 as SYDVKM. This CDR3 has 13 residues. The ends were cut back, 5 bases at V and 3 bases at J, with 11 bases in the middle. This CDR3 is CASSQQGVYEQYF. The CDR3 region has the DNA TGTGCCAGCAGTCAACAGGGAGTCTACGAGCAGTACTTC.

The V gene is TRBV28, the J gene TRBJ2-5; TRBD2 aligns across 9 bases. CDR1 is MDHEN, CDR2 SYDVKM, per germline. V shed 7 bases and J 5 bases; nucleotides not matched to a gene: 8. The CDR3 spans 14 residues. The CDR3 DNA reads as TGTGCCAGCACCCCTCGCGGGAGGGGGGAGACCCAGTACTTC. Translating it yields CASTPRGRGETQYF.

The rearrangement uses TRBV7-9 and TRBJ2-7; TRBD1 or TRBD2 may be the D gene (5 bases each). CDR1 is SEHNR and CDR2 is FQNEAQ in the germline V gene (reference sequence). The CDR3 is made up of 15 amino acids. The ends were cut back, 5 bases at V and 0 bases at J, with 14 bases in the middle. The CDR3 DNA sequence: TGTGCCAGCAGCCCCCGGGACGCAAGCTCCTACGAGCAGTACTTC. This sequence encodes CASSPRDASSYEQYF.

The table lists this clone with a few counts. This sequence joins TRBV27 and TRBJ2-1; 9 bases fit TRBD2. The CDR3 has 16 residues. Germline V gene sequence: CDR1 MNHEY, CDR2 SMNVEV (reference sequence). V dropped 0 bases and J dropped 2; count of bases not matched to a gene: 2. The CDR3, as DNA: TGTGCCAGCAGTTTATCGGCGGGAGGGCCCTACAATGAGCAGTTCTTC. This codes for CASSLSAGGPYNEQFF.

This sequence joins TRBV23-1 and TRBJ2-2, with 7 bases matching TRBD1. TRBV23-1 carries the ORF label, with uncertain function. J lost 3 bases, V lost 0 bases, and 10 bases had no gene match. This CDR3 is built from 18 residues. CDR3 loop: CASSQSRQGRMDTGELFF. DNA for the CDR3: TGCGCCAGCAGTCAATCGCGACAGGGTAGGATGGACACCGGGGAGCTGTTTTTT.

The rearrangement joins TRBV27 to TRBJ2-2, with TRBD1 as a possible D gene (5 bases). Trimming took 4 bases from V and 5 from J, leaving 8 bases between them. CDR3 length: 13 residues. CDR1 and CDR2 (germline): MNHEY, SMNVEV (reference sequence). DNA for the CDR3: TGTGCCAGCAGTTCTTCAGGGACCGGGGAGCTGTTTTTT. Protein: CASSSSGTGELFF.

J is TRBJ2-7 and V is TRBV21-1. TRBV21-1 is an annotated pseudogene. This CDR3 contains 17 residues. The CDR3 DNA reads TGTGCCAGCAGCAAAAGTCCCCCCCGGGGGCTTACCTACGAGCAGTACTTC. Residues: CASSKSPPRGLTYEQYF.

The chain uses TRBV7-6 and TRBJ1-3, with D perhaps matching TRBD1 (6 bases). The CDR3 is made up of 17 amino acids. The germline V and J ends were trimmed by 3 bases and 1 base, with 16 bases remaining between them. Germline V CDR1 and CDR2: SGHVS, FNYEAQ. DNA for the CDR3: TGTGCCAGCAGCTTCACCGCGGACAGTCTTTCTGGAAACACCATATATTTT. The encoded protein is CASSFTADSLSGNTIYF. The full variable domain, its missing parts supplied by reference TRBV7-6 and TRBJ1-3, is GAGVSQSPRYKVTKRGQDVALRCDPISGHVSLYWYRQALGQGPEFLTYFNYEAQQDKSGLPNDRFSAERPEGSISTLTIQRTEQRDSAMYRCASSFTADSLSGNTIYFGEGSWLTVV.

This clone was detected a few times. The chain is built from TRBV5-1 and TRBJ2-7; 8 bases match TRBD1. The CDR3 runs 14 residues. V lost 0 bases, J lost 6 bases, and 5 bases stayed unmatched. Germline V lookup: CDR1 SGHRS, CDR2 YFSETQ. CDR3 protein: CASSLEDRVVEQYF. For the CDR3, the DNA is TGCGCCAGCAGCTTGGAGGACAGGGTAGTCGAGCAGTACTTC. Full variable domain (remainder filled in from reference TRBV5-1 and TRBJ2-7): KAGVTQTPRYLIKTRGQQVTLSCSPISGHRSVSWYQQTPGQGLQFLFEYFSETQRNKGNFPGRFSGRQFSNSRSEMNVSTLELGDSALYLCASSLEDRVVEQYFGPGTRLTVT.

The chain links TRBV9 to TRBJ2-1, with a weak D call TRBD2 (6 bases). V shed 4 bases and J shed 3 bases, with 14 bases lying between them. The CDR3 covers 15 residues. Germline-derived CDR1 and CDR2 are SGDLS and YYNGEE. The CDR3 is CASSQGVAVYNEQFF. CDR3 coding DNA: TGTGCCAGCAGCCAAGGGGTAGCGGTCTACAATGAGCAGTTCTTC.

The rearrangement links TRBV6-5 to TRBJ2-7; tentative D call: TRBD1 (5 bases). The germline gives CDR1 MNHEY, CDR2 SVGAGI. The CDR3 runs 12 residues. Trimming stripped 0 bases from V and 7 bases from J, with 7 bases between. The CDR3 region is CASSYSGVEQYF. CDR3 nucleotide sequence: TGTGCCAGCAGTTACTCAGGGGTTGAGCAGTACTTC.

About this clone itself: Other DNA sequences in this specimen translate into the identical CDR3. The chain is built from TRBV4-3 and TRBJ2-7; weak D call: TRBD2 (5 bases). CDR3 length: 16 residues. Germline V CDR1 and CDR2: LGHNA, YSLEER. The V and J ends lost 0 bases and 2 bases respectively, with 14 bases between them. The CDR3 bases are TGCGCCAGCAGCCAAGATCTGGCGGGCGCTACCTACGAGCAGTACTTC. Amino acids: CASSQDLAGATYEQYF.

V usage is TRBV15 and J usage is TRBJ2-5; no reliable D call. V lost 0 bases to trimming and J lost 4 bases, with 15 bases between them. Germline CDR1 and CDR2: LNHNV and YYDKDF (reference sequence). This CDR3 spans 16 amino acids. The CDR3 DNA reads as TGTGCCACCAGCAGAGATGCTCCCGGCGCAGGAGAGACCCAGTACTTC. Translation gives CATSRDAPGAGETQYF. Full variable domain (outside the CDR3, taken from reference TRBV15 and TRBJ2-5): DAMVIQNPRYQVTQFGKPVTLSCSQTLNHNVMYWYQQKSSQAPKLLFHYYDKDFNNEADTPDNFQSRRPNTSFCFLDIRSPGLGDTAMYLCATSRDAPGAGETQYFGPGTRLLVL.

The CDR3 DNA sequence: TGTGCCAGTAGTATAAGCTGGCTCAATGAGCAGTTCTTC. Its translation is CASSISWLNEQFF. The chain carries TRBV19 and TRBJ2-1; D remains unclear. The germline V gene has CDR1 LNHDA and CDR2 SQIVND (reference sequence). The V end was cut by 2 bases, the J end by 6 bases, with 8 bases between. This CDR3 region has 13 residues. The variable domain in full, completed from reference TRBV19 and TRBJ2-1, reads DGGITQSPKYLFRKEGQNVTLSCEQNLNHDAMYWYRQDPGQGLRLIYYSQIVNDFQKGDIAEGYSVSREKKESFPLTVTSAQKNPTAFYLCASSISWLNEQFFGPGTRLTVL.

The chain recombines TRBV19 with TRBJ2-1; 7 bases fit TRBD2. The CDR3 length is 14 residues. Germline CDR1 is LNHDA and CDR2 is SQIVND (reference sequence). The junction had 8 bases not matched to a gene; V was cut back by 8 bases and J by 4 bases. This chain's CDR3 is CASLSSGKYNEQFF. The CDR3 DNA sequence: TGTGCCAGTCTCTCTAGCGGAAAATACAATGAGCAGTTCTTC.

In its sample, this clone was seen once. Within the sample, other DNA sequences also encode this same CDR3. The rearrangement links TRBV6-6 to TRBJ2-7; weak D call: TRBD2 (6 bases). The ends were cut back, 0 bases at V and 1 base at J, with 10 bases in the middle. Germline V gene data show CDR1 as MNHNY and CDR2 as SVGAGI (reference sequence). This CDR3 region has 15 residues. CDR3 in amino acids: CASSYSSGGSYEQYF. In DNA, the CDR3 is TGTGCCAGCAGTTACTCGAGTGGGGGGTCCTACGAGCAGTACTTC.

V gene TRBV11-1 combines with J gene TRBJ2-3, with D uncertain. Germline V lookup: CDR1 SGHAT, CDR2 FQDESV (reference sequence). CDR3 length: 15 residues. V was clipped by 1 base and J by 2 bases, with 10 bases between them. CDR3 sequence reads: CASSLGTATTDTQYF. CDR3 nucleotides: TGTGCCAGCAGCTTAGGTACTGCCACCACAGATACGCAGTATTTT.